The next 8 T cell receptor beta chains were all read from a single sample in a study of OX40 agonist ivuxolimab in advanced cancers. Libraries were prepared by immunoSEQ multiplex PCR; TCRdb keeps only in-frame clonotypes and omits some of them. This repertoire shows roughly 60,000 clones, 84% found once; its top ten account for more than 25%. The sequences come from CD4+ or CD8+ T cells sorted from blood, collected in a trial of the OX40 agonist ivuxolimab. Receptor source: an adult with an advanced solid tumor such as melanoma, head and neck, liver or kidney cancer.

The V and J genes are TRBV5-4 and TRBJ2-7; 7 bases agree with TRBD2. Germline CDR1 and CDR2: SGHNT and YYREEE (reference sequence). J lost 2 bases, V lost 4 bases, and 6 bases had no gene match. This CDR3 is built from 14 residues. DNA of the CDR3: TGTGCCAGCAGCACCGGACGGGGGGCCTACGAGCAGTACTTC. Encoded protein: CASSTGRGAYEQYF.

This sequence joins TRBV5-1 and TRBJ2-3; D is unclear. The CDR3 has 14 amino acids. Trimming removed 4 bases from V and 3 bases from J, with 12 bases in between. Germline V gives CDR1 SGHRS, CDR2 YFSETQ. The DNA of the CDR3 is TGCGCCAGCAGCCGTACCATTGGGACAGATACGCAGTATTTT. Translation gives CASSRTIGTDTQYF. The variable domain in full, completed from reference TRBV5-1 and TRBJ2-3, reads KAGVTQTPRYLIKTRGQQVTLSCSPISGHRSVSWYQQTPGQGLQFLFEYFSETQRNKGNFPGRFSGRQFSNSRSEMNVSTLELGDSALYLCASSRTIGTDTQYFGPGTRLTVL.

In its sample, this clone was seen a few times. The CDR3 DNA reads as TGTGCCTGGATTATGGCAGGGTGTTACCAGCCCCAGCATTTT. Translated, it gives CAWIMAGCYQPQHF. This chain uses TRBV30 with TRBJ1-5; the D gene is possibly TRBD1 (5 bases). V lost 4 bases and J lost 7, with 17 bases in between. This CDR3 is built from 14 residues. Per the germline V gene, CDR1 is GTSNPN and CDR2 is SVGIG (reference sequence).

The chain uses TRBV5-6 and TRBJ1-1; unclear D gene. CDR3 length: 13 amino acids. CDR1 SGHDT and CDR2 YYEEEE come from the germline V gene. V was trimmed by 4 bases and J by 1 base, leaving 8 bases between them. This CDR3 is CASSTHQNTEAFF. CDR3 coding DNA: TGTGCCAGCAGCACCCACCAGAACACTGAAGCTTTCTTT.

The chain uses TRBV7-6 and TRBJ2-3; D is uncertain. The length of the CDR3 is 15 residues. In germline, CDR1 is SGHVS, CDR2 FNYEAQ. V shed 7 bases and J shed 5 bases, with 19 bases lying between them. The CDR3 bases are TGTGCCAGCACCCCATGGGAAACTAAGGGAGATACGCAGTATTTT. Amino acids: CASTPWETKGDTQYF.

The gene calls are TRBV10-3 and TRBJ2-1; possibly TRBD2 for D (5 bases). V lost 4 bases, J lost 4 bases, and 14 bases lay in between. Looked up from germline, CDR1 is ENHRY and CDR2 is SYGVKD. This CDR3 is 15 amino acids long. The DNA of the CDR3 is TGTGCCATCAGTGGGAGGAGCAGTCCGTACAATGAGCAGTTCTTC. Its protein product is CAISGRSSPYNEQFF.

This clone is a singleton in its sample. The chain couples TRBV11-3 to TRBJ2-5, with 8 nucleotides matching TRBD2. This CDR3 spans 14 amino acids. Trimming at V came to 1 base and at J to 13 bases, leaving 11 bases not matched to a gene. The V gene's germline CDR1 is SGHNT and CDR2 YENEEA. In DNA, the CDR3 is TGTGCCAGCAGCTTAGGCCTAGCGGGTTCCCATTTGTACTTC. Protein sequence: CASSLGLAGSHLYF.

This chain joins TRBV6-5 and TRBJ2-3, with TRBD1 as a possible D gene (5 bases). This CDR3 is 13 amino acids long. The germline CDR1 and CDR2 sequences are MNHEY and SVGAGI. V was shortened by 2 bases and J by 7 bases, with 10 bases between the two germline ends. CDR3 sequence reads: CASSYARDYTQYF. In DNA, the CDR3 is TGTGCCAGCAGTTACGCCAGGGATTATACGCAGTATTTT.